The T cell receptor beta chain under discussion was sequenced for a study of beta chain features in type 1 diabetes (dated by TCRdb to between 2018 and 2020). Regarding the complete study: Mean age, gender distribution, total cell number and subset yield did not differ between patients and healthy donors. In the study, TCRB repertoires of sorted circulating CD4+ T cell subsets from recently diagnosed type 1 diabetes patients were compared with those of matched healthy donors. Across all samples, 107,917,701 sorted cells were examined, and cell number per subset correlated strongly with RNA yield. Naive and central memory subsets were obtained from all 30 or so donors, but regulatory and stem cell-like memory subsets were isolated from only 8 patients and roughly eight healthy donors.

The paper's findings and limits, for the study overall: Naive, central memory and regulatory TCRB repertoires appeared to be more similar among patients than among healthy donors. Because small numbers of individuals were included in the HLA sub-analyses, any influence of HLA type on TCRB rearrangement was left unresolved. Because cDNA was sequenced instead of genomic DNA, highly expressing activated cells could be over-represented, though the groups showed no difference in activation or CD3 levels. In all four CD4+ subsets, TCRB CDR3 length was moderately but significantly shorter in type 1 diabetes patients. Patients with type 1 diabetes made fewer insertions and deleted more nucleotides at VDJ recombination sites, implying thymic rearrangement abnormalities. PCR might favor shorter templates, but patient and control samples were amplified and corrected together, so any skew would affect both groups equally.

A single peripheral blood draw of about 116 mL on average was collected from each donor into heparinised tubes. A BD FACSAria II and a panel including CD45RO, CCR7, CD25, CD127, CD95 and CD27 were used to sort naive, central memory, regulatory and stem cell-like memory CD4+ T cells. Purity was above 95% for every sorted population. Right away, PBMCs were isolated by Lymphoprep density gradient centrifugation and were stained directly, with no culture step. Samples were stained and sorted in pairs, with one healthy donor and one patient per experiment, so that batch effects were minimized. V has 3 bases trimmed and J has 7 bases trimmed; junction bases matching no gene number 7. From cysteine to phenylalanine, the CDR3 is 15 amino acids long. Of the read, only the CDR3 DNA is kept; its 45 bases are in frame from base 1. In the germline V gene, CDR1 corresponds to MNHNS and CDR2 to SASEGT. The entire isolated RNA was reverse transcribed using the High Capacity cDNA Reverse Transcription Kit, and thus expressed TCRB transcripts were sequenced. Naive, central memory and regulatory T cell samples underwent deep immunoSEQ sequencing, averaging about 3.57 million total reads per sample. Sorted cells were lysed in RLT buffer, and RNA was extracted using DNase-treated RNeasy Micro or Mini kits according to cell number. To prevent cross-contamination, each cell subset was processed individually, whereas patient and healthy donor samples were processed jointly. The immunoSEQ multiplex PCR was used to amplify TCRB sequences from cDNA, generating 87-bp fragments that spanned the CDR3 region. Amplicons were sequenced on the Illumina HiSeq platform. Processing in the source paper ran as follows. PCR bias was computationally corrected using synthetic template baselines, reads within Hamming distance 2 were collapsed, and singletons that could not be merged were discarded. Reads were aligned against IMGT so that V, D and J genes, CDR3 length and insertions or deletions at six rearrangement sites could be assigned. Within each subset, clonotype counts were normalized to the number of sorted cells before true diversity and Gini coefficients were calculated with the tcR R package. The overlap coefficient, calculated on TCRB nucleotide sequences, was used to measure repertoire sharing. Out-of-frame TCRB sequences from naive cells were analyzed as a proxy for the pre-selection repertoire. This immuneACCESS table, as held by TCRdb, lists in-frame sequences with V and J called but not all clones. Of the missing ones, under half trace to an unresolved V gene in checked studies; the others have no known cause. V and J calls and clone size are copied from that table; D and trimming were computed from the DNA. Within this sample are around 330,000 clones, with roughly 11% of them counted one time only. Of the sample, around 0.015% falls within the top ten clones.

Regarding this clone: There is no known antigen for this receptor. No base quality information exists; no much larger clone differs at one position.

The sequence joins TRBV6-1 to TRBJ2-7, with 12 bases in between that match TRBD2. The sequenced sample consisted of naive CD4+ T cells from blood. In light of the paper, this sample's cell subset or site label describes: true naive CD4+ T cells. This clonotype originated in a woman in her twenties or thirties in good health. The CDR3 protein: CASSDTASGREEQYF. The DNA reads TGTGCCAGCAGTGATACGGCTAGCGGGAGGGAAGAGCAGTACTTC.